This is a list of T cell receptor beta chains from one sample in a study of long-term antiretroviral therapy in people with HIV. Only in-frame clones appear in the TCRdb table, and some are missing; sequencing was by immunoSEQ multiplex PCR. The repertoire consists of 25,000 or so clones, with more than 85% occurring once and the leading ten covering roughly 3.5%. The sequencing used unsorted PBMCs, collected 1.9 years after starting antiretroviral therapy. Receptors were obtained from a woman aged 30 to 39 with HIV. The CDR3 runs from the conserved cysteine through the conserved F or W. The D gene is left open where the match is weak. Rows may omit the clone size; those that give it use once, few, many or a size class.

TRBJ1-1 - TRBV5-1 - CASSSAYGAAMNTEAFF TGCGCCAGCTCCTCTGCCTATGGGGCAGCCATGAACACTGAAGCTTTCTTT
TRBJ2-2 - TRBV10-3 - CAISGTAYSPVTLPDTGELFF TGTGCCATCAGTGGTACAGCGTATAGCCCCGTGACGCTACCGGACACCGGGGAGCTGTTTTTT
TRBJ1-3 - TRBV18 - CASSAAPGNTIYF TGTGCCAGCTCGGCGGCCCCTGGAAACACCATATATTTT
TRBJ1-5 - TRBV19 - CASSIVGINQPQHF TGTGCCAGTAGTATAGTGGGCATCAATCAGCCCCAGCATTTT
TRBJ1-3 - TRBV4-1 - CASSQFADGGLSGNTIYF TGCGCCAGCAGCCAATTCGCAGACGGGGGCCTCTCTGGAAACACCATATATTTT
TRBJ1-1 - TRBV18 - CASSPRVTEAFF TGTGCCAGCTCACCACGGGTCACTGAAGCTTTCTTT
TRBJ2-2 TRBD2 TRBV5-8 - CASSSGLAGGLPGELFF TGTGCCAGCAGCTCGGGACTAGCGGGGGGGCTTCCCGGGGAGCTGTTTTTT
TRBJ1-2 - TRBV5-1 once CASSLGLGSYTF TGCGCCAGCAGCCTGGGACTTGGAAGCTACACCTTC
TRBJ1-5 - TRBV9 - CASSLGQTNQPQHF TGTGCCAGCAGTCTGGGGCAGACCAATCAGCCCCAGCATTTT
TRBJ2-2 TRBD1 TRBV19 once CASSSLGTGYTGELFF TGTGCCAGTAGTAGCCTCGGGACAGGGTACACCGGGGAGCTGTTTTTT
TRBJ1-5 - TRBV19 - CASSIAPGGTYSNNQPQHF TGTGCCAGTAGTATAGCGCCAGGAGGGACCTATAGTAACAATCAGCCCCAGCATTTT
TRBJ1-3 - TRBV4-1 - CASSPLPPGAGNTIYF TGCGCCAGCAGCCCCTTACCCCCGGGGGCAGGAAACACCATATATTTT
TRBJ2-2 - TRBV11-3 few CASSLAGGGNTGELFF TGTGCCAGCAGCTTAGCGGGGGGCGGAAACACCGGGGAGCTGTTTTTT
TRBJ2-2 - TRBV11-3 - CASSSTKNTGELFF TGTGCCAGCAGCTCTACGAAGAACACCGGGGAGCTGTTTTTT
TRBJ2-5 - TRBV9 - CASSVRPVEGETQYF TGTGCCAGCAGCGTCCGACCGGTTGAGGGGGAGACCCAGTACTTC
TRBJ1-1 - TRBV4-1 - CASSQDRAGTEAFF TGCGCCAGCAGCCAAGATAGAGCTGGGACTGAAGCTTTCTTT
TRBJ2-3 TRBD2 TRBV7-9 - CASSLGTSGGASTDTQYF TGTGCCAGCAGCTTGGGTACTAGCGGGGGAGCTAGCACAGATACGCAGTATTTT
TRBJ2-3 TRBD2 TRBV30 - CAWSVGGGAVDTQYF TGTGCCTGGAGTGTAGGCGGGGGGGCCGTAGATACGCAGTATTTT
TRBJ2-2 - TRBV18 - CASSPGQSNTGELFF TGTGCCAGCTCACCAGGACAGTCGAACACCGGGGAGCTGTTTTTT
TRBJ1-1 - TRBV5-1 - CASTTGTAGTEAFF TGCGCCAGCACCACCGGGACTGCAGGGACTGAAGCTTTCTTT
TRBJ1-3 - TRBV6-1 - CASSEDGPSSGNTIYF TGTGCCAGCAGTGAAGATGGACCGAGCTCTGGAAACACCATATATTTT
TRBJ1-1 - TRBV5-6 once CASSLFQKNTEAFF TGTGCCAGCAGCTTGTTTCAGAAGAACACTGAAGCTTTCTTT
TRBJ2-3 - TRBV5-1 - CASRYSPWGTDTQYF TGCGCCAGCAGATATAGCCCCTGGGGCACAGATACGCAGTATTTT
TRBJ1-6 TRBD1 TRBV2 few CASRPGTGVNSPLHF TGTGCCAGCAGACCCGGGACAGGGGTTAATTCACCCCTCCACTTT
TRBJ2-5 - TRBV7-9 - CASSLARQFGETQYF TGTGCCAGCAGCTTAGCGAGACAGTTCGGAGAGACCCAGTACTTC
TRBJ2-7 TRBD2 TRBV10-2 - CASSLTSGGSYEQYF TGCGCCAGCAGTTTGACTAGCGGGGGGTCCTACGAGCAGTACTTC
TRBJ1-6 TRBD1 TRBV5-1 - CASSLEGQGADSPLHF TGCGCCAGCAGCTTGGAAGGACAGGGGGCAGATTCACCCCTCCACTTT
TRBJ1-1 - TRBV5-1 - CASRTANTEAFF TGCGCCAGTAGGACAGCGAACACTGAAGCTTTCTTT
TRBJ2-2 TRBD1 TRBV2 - CASSLTGANTGELFF TGTGCCAGCAGTTTAACAGGGGCGAACACCGGGGAGCTGTTTTTT
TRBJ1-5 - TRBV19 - CASNLRQGLGQPQHF TGTGCCAGTAACCTCAGGCAGGGCCTCGGTCAGCCCCAGCATTTT
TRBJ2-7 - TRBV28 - CASSFTSARAWGIDEQYF TGTGCCAGCAGTTTCACCTCCGCCCGAGCATGGGGGATCGACGAGCAGTACTTC
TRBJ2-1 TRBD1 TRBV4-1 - CASSHSVRDRGHEQFF TGCGCCAGCAGCCATAGCGTACGGGACAGGGGTCATGAGCAGTTCTTC
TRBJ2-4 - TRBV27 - CASSLGLGVNIQYF TGTGCCAGCAGCCTAGGTCTGGGGGTGAACATTCAGTACTTC
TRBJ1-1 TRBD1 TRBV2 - CASRFLTGATEAFF TGTGCCAGCAGGTTTTTGACAGGGGCAACTGAAGCTTTCTTT
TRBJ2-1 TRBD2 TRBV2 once CASKLGLAGTNEQFF TGTGCCAGCAAACTGGGACTAGCGGGGACCAATGAGCAGTTCTTC
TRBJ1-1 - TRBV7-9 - CASSLAYVNTEAFF TGTGCCAGCAGCTTAGCGTACGTGAACACTGAAGCTTTCTTT
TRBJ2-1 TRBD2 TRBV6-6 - CASSSLSGGPNEQFF TGTGCCAGCAGCTCCTTATCGGGGGGGCCCAATGAGCAGTTCTTC
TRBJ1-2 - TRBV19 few CASMSLSGYTF TGTGCCAGTATGTCCTTGTCGGGCTACACCTTC
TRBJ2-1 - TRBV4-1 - CASSQTTHSYNEQFF TGCGCCAGCAGCCAGACTACCCACTCCTACAATGAGCAGTTCTTC
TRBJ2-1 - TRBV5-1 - CASSFNGGNEQFF TGCGCCAGCAGCTTTAACGGGGGCAATGAGCAGTTCTTC